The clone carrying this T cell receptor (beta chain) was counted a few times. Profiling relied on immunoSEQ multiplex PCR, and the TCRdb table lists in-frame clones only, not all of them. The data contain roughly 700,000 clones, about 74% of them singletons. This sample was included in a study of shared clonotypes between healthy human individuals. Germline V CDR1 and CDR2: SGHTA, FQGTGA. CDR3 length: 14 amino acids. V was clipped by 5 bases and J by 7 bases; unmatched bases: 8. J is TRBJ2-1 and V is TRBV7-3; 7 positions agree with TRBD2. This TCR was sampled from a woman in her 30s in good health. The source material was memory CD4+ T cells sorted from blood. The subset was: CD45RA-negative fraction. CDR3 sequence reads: CASSPGGGTNEQFF. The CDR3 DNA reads TGTGCCAGCAGCCCTGGCGGGGGAACGAATGAGCAGTTCTTC.